Presented here are 4 T cell receptor beta chains from one specimen sequenced in a study of blood T cell repertoires in COVID-19. Libraries were prepared by immunoSEQ multiplex PCR; TCRdb keeps only in-frame clonotypes and omits some of them. The sample shows about 240,000 clones, roughly 77% of them seen only once. Sequencing was carried out using peripheral blood. Source of these receptors: a woman of 80 years or more with acute or convalescent COVID-19.

The chain combines TRBV4-1 with TRBJ2-1, with TRBD2 matching over 15 bases. The CDR3 runs 17 residues. V shed 2 bases and J 7 bases; nucleotides not matched to a gene: 6. Germline V gives CDR1 MGHRA, CDR2 YSYEKL. The CDR3, as DNA: TGCGCCAGCAGCCAACGGACTAGCGGGGGGGCCTTGAATGAGCAGTTCTTC. It specifies CASSQRTSGGALNEQFF.

The rearrangement joins TRBV7-9 to TRBJ1-4; TRBD1 agrees at 11 bases. With V trimmed by 5 bases and J by 2 bases, 10 bases remained unmatched. The germline CDR1 and CDR2 sequences are SEHNR and FQNEAQ (reference sequence). The CDR3 loop spans 18 amino acids. CDR3 nucleotides: TGTGCCAGCAGCCCTTGGACAGGGGGCCCTGTGACTAATGAAAAACTGTTTTTT. It encodes CASSPWTGGPVTNEKLFF.

The chain has TRBV5-1 and TRBJ2-3; 9 bases align to TRBD1. From germline, CDR1 is SGHRS and CDR2 YFSETQ. The CDR3 length is 17 residues. V lost 7 bases to trimming and J lost 4 bases; unmatched junction nucleotides: 16. CDR3 residues: CASRSTTGTGRADTQYF. The CDR3 DNA follows: TGCGCCAGCCGTTCGACGACCGGGACAGGGCGGGCAGATACGCAGTATTTT.

The rearrangement uses TRBV15 and TRBJ1-6, with D possibly matching TRBD1 (6 bases). The ends were cut back, 0 bases at V and 8 bases at J, with 11 bases in the middle. Germline assignment: CDR1 LNHNV and CDR2 YYDKDF (reference sequence). The CDR3 loop spans 15 amino acids. DNA of the CDR3: TGTGCCACCAGCAGAGATGACAGGAACTATTCACCCCTCCACTTT. Its translation: CATSRDDRNYSPLHF.